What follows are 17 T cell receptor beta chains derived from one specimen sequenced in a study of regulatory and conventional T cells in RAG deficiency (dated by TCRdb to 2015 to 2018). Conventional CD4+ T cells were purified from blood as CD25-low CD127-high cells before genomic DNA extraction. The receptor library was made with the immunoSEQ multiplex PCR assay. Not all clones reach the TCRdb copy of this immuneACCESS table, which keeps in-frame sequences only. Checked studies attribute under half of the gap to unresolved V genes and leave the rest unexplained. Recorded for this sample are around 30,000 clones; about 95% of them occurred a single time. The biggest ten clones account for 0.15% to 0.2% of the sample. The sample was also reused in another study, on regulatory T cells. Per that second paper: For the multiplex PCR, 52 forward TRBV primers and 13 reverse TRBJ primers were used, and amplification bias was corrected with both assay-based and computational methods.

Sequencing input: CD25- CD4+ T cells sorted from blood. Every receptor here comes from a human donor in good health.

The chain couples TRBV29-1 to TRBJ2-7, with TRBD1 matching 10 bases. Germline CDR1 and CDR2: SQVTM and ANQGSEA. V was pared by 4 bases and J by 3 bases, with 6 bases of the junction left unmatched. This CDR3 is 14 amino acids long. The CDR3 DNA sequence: TGCAGCGTTGGGAGGGACAGGGGACTCTACGAGCAGTACTTC. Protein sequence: CSVGRDRGLYEQYF.

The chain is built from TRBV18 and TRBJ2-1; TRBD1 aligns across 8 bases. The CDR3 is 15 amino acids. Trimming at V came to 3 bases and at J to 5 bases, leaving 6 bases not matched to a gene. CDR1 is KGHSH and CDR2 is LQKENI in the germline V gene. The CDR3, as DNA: TGTGCCAGCTCACCCAGACAGGGGACCGACAATGAGCAGTTCTTC. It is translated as CASSPRQGTDNEQFF.

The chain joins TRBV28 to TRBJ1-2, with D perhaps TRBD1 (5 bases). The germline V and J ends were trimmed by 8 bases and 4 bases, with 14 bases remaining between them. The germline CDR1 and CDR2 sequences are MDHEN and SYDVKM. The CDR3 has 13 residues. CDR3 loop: CASGQRTLYGYTF. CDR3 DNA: TGTGCCAGCGGTCAGAGGACACTCTATGGCTACACCTTC.

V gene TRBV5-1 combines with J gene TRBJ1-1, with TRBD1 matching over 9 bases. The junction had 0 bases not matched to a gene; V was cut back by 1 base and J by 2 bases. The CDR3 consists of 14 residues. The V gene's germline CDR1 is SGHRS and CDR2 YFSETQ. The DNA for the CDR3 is TGCGCCAGCAGCTTGACAGGGGGCAACACTGAAGCTTTCTTT. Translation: CASSLTGGNTEAFF.

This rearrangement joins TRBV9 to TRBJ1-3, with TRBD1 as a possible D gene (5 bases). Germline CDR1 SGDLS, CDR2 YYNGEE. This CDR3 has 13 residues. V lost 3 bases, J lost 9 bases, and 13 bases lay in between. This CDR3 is CASSEGLRGTIYF. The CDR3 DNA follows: TGTGCCAGCAGCGAGGGGCTAAGGGGCACCATATATTTT.

The CDR3 spells CASSRQGALPEAFF. CDR3 bases: TGTGCCAGCAGCCGACAGGGGGCGCTTCCCGAAGCTTTCTTT. This chain joins TRBV5-6 and TRBJ1-1; 10 positions agree with TRBD1. J was trimmed by 8 bases and V by 4 bases; bases with no gene match: 8. Germline V lookup: CDR1 SGHDT, CDR2 YYEEEE. This CDR3 spans 14 amino acids.

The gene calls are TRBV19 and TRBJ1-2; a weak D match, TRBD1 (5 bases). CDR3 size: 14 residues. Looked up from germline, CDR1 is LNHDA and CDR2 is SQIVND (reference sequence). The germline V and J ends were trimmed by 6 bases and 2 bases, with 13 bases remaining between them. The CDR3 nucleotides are TGTGCCAGTAGCGTGGGGGGGACGAACTATGGCTACACCTTC. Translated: CASSVGGTNYGYTF.

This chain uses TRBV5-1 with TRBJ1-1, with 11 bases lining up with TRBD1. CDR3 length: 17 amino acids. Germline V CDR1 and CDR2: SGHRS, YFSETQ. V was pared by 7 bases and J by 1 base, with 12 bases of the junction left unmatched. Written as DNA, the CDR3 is TGCGCCAGCTCCCTTGGGGGGACAGGGGGTCAGAACACTGAAGCTTTCTTT. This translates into CASSLGGTGGQNTEAFF.

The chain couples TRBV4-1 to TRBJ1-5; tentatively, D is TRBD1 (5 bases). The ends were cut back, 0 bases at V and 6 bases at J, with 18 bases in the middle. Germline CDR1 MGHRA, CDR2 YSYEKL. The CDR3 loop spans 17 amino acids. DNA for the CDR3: TGCGCCAGCAGCCAAGATAGGGCAGGGTTTCTTGGTCAGCCCCAGCATTTT. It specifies CASSQDRAGFLGQPQHF.

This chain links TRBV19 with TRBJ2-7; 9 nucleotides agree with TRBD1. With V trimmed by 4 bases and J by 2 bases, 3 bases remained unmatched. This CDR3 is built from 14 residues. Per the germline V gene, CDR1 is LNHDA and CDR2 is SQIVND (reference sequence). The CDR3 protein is CASSTHRGPYEQYF. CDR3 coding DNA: TGTGCCAGTAGTACACACAGGGGGCCCTACGAGCAGTACTTC.

The CDR3 nucleotides read TGTGCCAGCAGTGGGTTGCTCGGTGGTGAGCAGTTCTTC. This gives the protein CASSGLLGGEQFF. The V gene is TRBV6-4, the J gene TRBJ2-1; D is uncertain. With 4 bases removed from V and 9 bases from J, the gap between germline ends came to 13 bases. Germline CDR1 and CDR2: MRHNA and SNTAGT. The CDR3 spans 13 residues.

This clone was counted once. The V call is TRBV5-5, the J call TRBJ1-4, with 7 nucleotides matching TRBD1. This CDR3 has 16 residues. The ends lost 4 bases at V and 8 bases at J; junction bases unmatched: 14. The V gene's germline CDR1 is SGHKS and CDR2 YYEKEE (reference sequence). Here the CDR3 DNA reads TGTGCCAGCAGCACAGACTACAGGGGTTTCGGGGAAAAACTGTTTTTT. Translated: CASSTDYRGFGEKLFF.

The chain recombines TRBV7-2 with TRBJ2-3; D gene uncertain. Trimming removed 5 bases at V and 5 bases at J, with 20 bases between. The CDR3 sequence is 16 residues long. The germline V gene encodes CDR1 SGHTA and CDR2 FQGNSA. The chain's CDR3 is CASSPSGQVGLDTQYF. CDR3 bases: TGTGCCAGCAGCCCGAGTGGGCAGGTGGGCTTAGATACGCAGTATTTT.

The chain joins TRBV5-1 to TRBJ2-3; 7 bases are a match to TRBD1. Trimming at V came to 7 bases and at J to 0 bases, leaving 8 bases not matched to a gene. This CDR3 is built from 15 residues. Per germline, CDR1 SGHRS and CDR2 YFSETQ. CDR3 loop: CASGGQPSSTDTQYF. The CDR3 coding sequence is TGCGCCAGCGGGGGACAGCCGTCTAGCACAGATACGCAGTATTTT.

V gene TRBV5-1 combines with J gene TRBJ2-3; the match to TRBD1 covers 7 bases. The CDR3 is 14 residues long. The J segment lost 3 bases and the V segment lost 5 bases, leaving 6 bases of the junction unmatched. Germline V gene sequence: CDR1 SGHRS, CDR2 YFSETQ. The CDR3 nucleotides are TGCGCCAGCAGAACTGGACAGGAGACAGATACGCAGTATTTT. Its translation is CASRTGQETDTQYF.

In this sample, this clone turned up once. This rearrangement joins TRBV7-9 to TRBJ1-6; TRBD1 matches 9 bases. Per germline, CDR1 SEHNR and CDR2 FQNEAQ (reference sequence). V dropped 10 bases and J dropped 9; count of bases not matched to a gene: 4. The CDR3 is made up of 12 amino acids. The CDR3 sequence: CATTGGGSPLHF. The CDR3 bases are TGTGCCACGACAGGGGGTGGTTCACCCCTCCACTTT.

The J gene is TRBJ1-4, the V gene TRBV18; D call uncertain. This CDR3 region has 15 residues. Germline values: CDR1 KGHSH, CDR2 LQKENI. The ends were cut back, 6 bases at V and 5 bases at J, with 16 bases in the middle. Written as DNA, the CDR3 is TGTGCCAGCTCGAGGAATGATGTGGAGAATGAAAAACTGTTTTTT. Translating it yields CASSRNDVENEKLFF.